This T cell receptor (beta chain) comes out of a study of beta chain features in type 1 diabetes. Study findings and constraints: Researchers report that Type 1 diabetes patients had moderately but significantly shorter TCRB CDR3s across all four CD4+ subsets.

Germline assignment: CDR1 MDHEN and CDR2 SYDVKM. V was cut by 10 bases and J by 2 bases, with 18 bases left in between. The CDR3 runs to 14 residues. This clone was seen a few times. What it binds is unknown. All of the isolated RNA was reverse transcribed, so expressed TCRB transcripts were sequenced. Profiled with immunoSEQ multiplex PCR; TCRdb holds only in-frame clones, not every one. The sample has hundreds of thousands of clones; roughly 15% are singletons. The sequencing input was naive CD4+ T cells from blood. The origin of this receptor is a man between 18 and 35 years old in good health. This sequence joins TRBV28 and TRBJ2-7; D is undetermined. The DNA for the CDR3 is TGTGCCACCTTCCAATCAGGTCAACCCTACGAGCAGTACTTC. Protein sequence: CATFQSGQPYEQYF.